The 20 T cell receptor beta chains listed next were all sequenced from one sample in a study of response to subunit inactivated influenza vaccine. TCRdb reprocessed the RT-PCR reads with MiXCR, giving one entry per CDR3 protein. The top ten hold roughly 10% of the sample, which has about 300,000 distinct CDR3 sequences, 21% seen once. The material was PBMCs from blood, obtained about 20 months after vaccination. These receptors all come from a man between 50 and 75 years old who received an inactivated influenza vaccine.

This clonotype was picked up a small number of times. The V and J genes are TRBV5-1 and TRBJ1-2; D not certain. CDR3 length: 12 amino acids. The V gene's germline CDR1 is SGHRS and CDR2 YFSETQ. V lost 4 bases and J 5 bases, leaving 9 bases between the germline ends. The CDR3 nucleotides read TGCGCCAGCAGCGCTGATACTTATGGCTACACCTTC. Protein sequence: CASSADTYGYTF.

A single count supports this clonotype. The V gene is TRBV20-1, the J gene TRBJ2-7, with D perhaps matching TRBD1 (6 bases). CDR1 and CDR2 (germline): DFQATT, SNEGSKA (reference sequence). This CDR3 contains 13 residues. Trimming pared 6 bases from V and 3 bases from J, leaving 15 bases between. The CDR3 loop reads CSARGGCGYEQYF. CDR3 sequence (DNA): TGCAGTGCCAGGGGCGGGTGCGGCTACGAGCAGTACTTC.

The chain links TRBV10-3 to TRBJ2-3; 14 bases line up with TRBD2. After removal of 4 bases from V and 3 bases from J, the junction contained 3 bases not matched to a gene. The germline V gene has CDR1 ENHRY and CDR2 SYGVKD. The CDR3 extends over 16 amino acids. The CDR3: CAISATSGGATDTQYF. The CDR3, as DNA: TGTGCCATCAGTGCGACTAGCGGGGGGGCAACAGATACGCAGTATTTT.

The gene calls are TRBV20-1 and TRBJ1-2, with a weak D call TRBD1 (5 bases). This CDR3 is 12 amino acids long. V gave up 6 bases and J gave up 4 bases, with 12 bases separating them. Germline assignment: CDR1 DFQATT and CDR2 SNEGSKA (reference sequence). The CDR3 here is CSAMRGTYGYTF. The CDR3 nucleotides are TGCAGTGCGATGCGGGGCACCTATGGCTACACCTTC.

The genes are TRBV19 and TRBJ1-5, with D unresolved. CDR1 and CDR2 from the germline V gene are LNHDA and SQIVND (reference sequence). The CDR3 spans 15 residues. V lost 3 bases and J lost 3, with 12 bases in between. CDR3 region: CASSITGRVNQPQHF. The CDR3, as DNA: TGTGCCAGTAGTATTACCGGTCGGGTCAATCAGCCCCAGCATTTT.

To note about this clonotype: A much larger clone lies one base from this, so it may be a read error. The V gene is TRBV4-3, the J gene TRBJ1-1, with D tentatively TRBD1 (6 bases). The CDR3 consists of 17 residues. Germline-derived CDR1 and CDR2 are LGHNA and YSLEER. V was trimmed by 0 bases and J by 5 bases, leaving 19 bases between them. CDR3 nucleotides: TGCGCCAGCAGCCAAGATGGAGTAGGGGGGTGCGTGACTGAAGCTTTCTTT. It specifies CASSQDGVGGCVTEAFF.

In its sample, this clonotype was seen a few times. V is TRBV14 and J is TRBJ2-1; D unresolved. Germline-derived CDR1 and CDR2 are SGHDN and FVKESK. V was clipped by 0 bases and J by 0 bases, with 12 bases between them. The CDR3 extends over 17 amino acids. As DNA, the CDR3 is TGTGCCAGCAGCCAAGATCCCCCGCTGCACTCCTACAATGAGCAGTTCTTC. Amino acid sequence: CASSQDPPLHSYNEQFF.

This clonotype was seen only a few times. The junction and the germline gene differ at one end; a read error may be behind it. V and J are TRBV18 and TRBJ2-5, with a tentative D call TRBD1 (6 bases). The CDR3 has 12 amino acids. Germline CDR1 is KGHSH and CDR2 is LQKENI. CDR3 in amino acids: CASSPLKGQNFF. CDR3 sequence (DNA): TGTGCCAGCTCACCCCTGAAAGGACAGAACTTCTTC.

The V and J genes are TRBV10-3 and TRBJ2-7; TRBD1 matches at 8 bases. V gave up 6 bases and J gave up 0 bases; unmatched junction bases: 10. The CDR3 spans 16 residues. CDR1 and CDR2 (germline): ENHRY, SYGVKD. CDR3 sequence reads: CAIRATQGGGSYEQYF. The CDR3 DNA sequence: TGTGCCATCAGAGCAACACAGGGGGGAGGCTCCTACGAGCAGTACTTC.

The rearrangement links TRBV24-1 to TRBJ2-2, with 11 bases fitting TRBD1. This CDR3 comprises 16 residues. After removal of 4 bases from V and 10 bases from J, the junction contained 10 bases not matched to a gene. Germline V gene lookup returns CDR1 KGHDR and CDR2 SFDVKD. The chain's CDR3 is CATSEPGQGADEELFF. DNA for the CDR3: TGTGCCACCAGTGAACCCGGACAGGGGGCTGATGAGGAGCTGTTTTTT.

V usage is TRBV28 and J usage is TRBJ2-7; the D call may be TRBD1 or TRBD2 (6 bases each). The CDR3 is made up of 17 amino acids. The V end was cut by 5 bases, the J end by 1 base, with 21 bases between. CDR1 and CDR2 (germline): MDHEN, SYDVKM. The CDR3 sequence is CASSPRGLARGSYEQYF. In DNA form, the CDR3 reads TGTGCCAGCAGTCCCCGGGGGCTAGCCAGGGGTTCCTACGAGCAGTACTTC. Looking up the rest from reference TRBV28 and TRBJ2-7 gives the full variable domain: DVKVTQSSRYLVKRTGEKVFLECVQDMDHENMFWYRQDPGLGLRLIYFSYDVKMKEKGDIPEGYSVSREKKERFSLILESASTNQTSMYLCASSPRGLARGSYEQYFGPGTRLTVT.

The rearrangement links TRBV13 to TRBJ1-2; D unresolved. The CDR3 has 15 amino acids. Per germline, CDR1 PRHDT and CDR2 FYEKMQ (reference sequence). V lost 4 bases to trimming and J lost 4 bases, with 16 bases between them. The CDR3 DNA reads as TGTGCCAGCAGCTCCACATACGATCGGATCTATGGCTACACCTTC. This gives the protein CASSSTYDRIYGYTF.

This clonotype came up a few times. The chain carries TRBV18 and TRBJ1-2; D call uncertain. Germline CDR1 is KGHSH and CDR2 is LQKENI. V was cut by 3 bases and J by 5 bases, with 10 bases left in between. The CDR3 loop spans 13 amino acids. This chain's CDR3 is CASSPDGGYGYTF. The CDR3 DNA reads TGTGCCAGCTCACCGGACGGCGGATATGGCTACACCTTC.

The chain employs TRBV10-3 and TRBJ2-1, with 14 bases fitting TRBD2. The length of the CDR3 is 19 residues. Germline assignment: CDR1 ENHRY and CDR2 SYGVKD. J lost 5 bases, V lost 7 bases, and 16 bases had no gene match. CDR3 coding DNA: TGTGCCATCAAACCGGGACTAGCGGGAGACCCCCCCACACACAATGAGCAGTTCTTC. Its protein is CAIKPGLAGDPPTHNEQFF.

This clonotype was observed a handful of times. V usage is TRBV3-1 and J usage is TRBJ2-5; D ambiguous. The CDR3 contains 12 residues. Trimming shortened V by 1 base and J by 12 bases, and 12 bases separated the two germline ends. Germline values: CDR1 LGHDT, CDR2 YNNKEL (reference sequence). The CDR3 loop is CASSQVKATKYF. In DNA, the CDR3 is TGTGCCAGCAGCCAAGTCAAGGCGACGAAGTACTTC.

This clonotype was seen many times. The CDR3 reads CSVERDSTGELFF. The CDR3 coding sequence is TGCAGCGTTGAACGGGACTCAACCGGGGAGCTGTTTTTT. The chain uses TRBV29-1 and TRBJ2-2; maybe TRBD2 (6 bases). The CDR3 is made up of 13 amino acids. Germline V CDR1 and CDR2: SQVTM, ANQGSEA. V lost 2 bases and J 5 bases, leaving 9 bases between the germline ends.

This clonotype was observed a few times. The V call is TRBV12-3 or TRBV12-4, the J call TRBJ1-1; D is unclear. The V gene lost 6 bases and the J gene lost 3 bases, with 11 bases spanning the gap. The CDR3 is 13 residues long. The CDR3 coding sequence is TGTGCCAGCAGACCACCTGAGGACACTGAAGCTTTCTTT. Translating it yields CASRPPEDTEAFF.

This clonotype was counted only a few times. This chain links TRBV11-2 with TRBJ1-1; D remains unclear. The V end was cut by 5 bases, the J end by 1 base, with 11 bases between. CDR1 and CDR2 from the germline V gene are SGHAT and FQNNGV. The CDR3 runs to 14 residues. CDR3 in DNA: TGTGCCAGCAGCATTTCGACGGGGAACACTGAAGCTTTCTTT. This codes for CASSISTGNTEAFF.

This clonotype showed up just a few times. V usage is TRBV5-4 and J usage is TRBJ1-6; 7 bases are shared with TRBD1. V was clipped by 4 bases and J by 10 bases; unmatched bases: 11. This CDR3 region has 15 residues. Germline V gives CDR1 SGHNT, CDR2 YYREEE (reference sequence). Written as DNA, the CDR3 is TGTGCCAGCAGCCCTGACCAGGGGGTTCGGTCACCCCTCCACTTT. Translating gives CASSPDQGVRSPLHF.

This clonotype has only a few counts. The V call is TRBV28, the J call TRBJ1-1; TRBD1 is a possible D gene (5 bases). Trimming removed 7 bases from V and 6 bases from J, with 21 bases in between. Germline CDR1 is MDHEN and CDR2 is SYDVKM. The CDR3 covers 15 residues. This chain's CDR3 is CASNTIGAQFAEAFF. Written as DNA, the CDR3 is TGTGCCAGCAACACTATAGGGGCGCAGTTCGCTGAAGCTTTCTTT.